This T cell receptor (beta chain) came from a study of T-cell reconstitution after alpha-beta-depleted transplantation in children. Whole-study findings and limits: The authors attributed T-cell counts and diversity one year after transplant mostly to newly produced T cells.

V lost 0 bases, J lost 9 bases, and 16 bases lay in between. This CDR3 is built from 15 residues. Germline V gene lookup returns CDR1 SGHRS and CDR2 YFSETQ. During its preparation, the TCRbeta library received unique molecular identifiers. In TCRdb, the PCR reads were re-called with MiXCR into one record per CDR3 protein. The sample consists of hundreds of thousands of distinct CDR3 sequences, around 14% of them appearing once. This clonotype was seen ten or more times. What it recognizes is unknown. The V and J genes are TRBV5-1 and TRBJ2-4; D might be TRBD2 (5 bases). The receptor was derived from a girl aged 2 to 9 with congenital amegakaryocytic thrombocytopenia, due to receive a stem cell transplant. Sequenced material: PBMCs, taken before TCRalphabeta/CD19-depleted stem cell transplant. CDR3: CASSLDVGADSIQYF. The CDR3 DNA is TGCGCCAGCAGCTTGGATGTGGGAGCTGATAGCATTCAGTACTTC.